Each of the 8 T cell receptor beta chains below was sequenced from the same sample in a study of Ad26.COV2.S vaccination and SARS-CoV-2 variants. The data were produced by immunoSEQ multiplex PCR, yet TCRdb's version contains in-frame clones alone and is incomplete. The data contain 120,000 to 150,000 clones, more than 80% of them singletons. The sequences come from peripheral blood, collected after recovery from COVID-19. The receptors were sampled from a human donor who had recovered from COVID-19.

As to this clone: One end of the junction does not line up with germline, which may come from a read error. This rearrangement joins TRBV12-3 or TRBV12-4 to TRBJ1-2; the D gene is possibly TRBD1 (5 bases). This CDR3 has 13 amino acids. The CDR3 nucleotides read TGTGCCAGCAGTCGCTGGGGACGGTTTACTAAAAGGTTC. As protein: CASSRWGRFTKRF.

This clone qualifies as medium-sized. V and J are TRBV4-3 and TRBJ2-1; TRBD2 matches at 8 bases. V lost 3 bases to trimming and J lost 0 bases; unmatched junction nucleotides: 10. CDR1 and CDR2 from the germline V gene are LGHNA and YSLEER. CDR3 length: 18 residues. DNA for the CDR3: TGCGCCAGCAGCCAGAATATACCGCGGGGGGCCTCCTACAATGAGCAGTTCTTC. Translated: CASSQNIPRGASYNEQFF.

The CDR3 loop is CASSLWGVVGRADYEQYF. CDR3 nucleotide sequence: TGTGCCAGCAGTTTATGGGGGGTGGTGGGTAGGGCTGATTACGAGCAGTACTTC. V gene TRBV28 combines with J gene TRBJ2-7, with D perhaps TRBD1 or TRBD2 (5 bases each). Trimming stripped 0 bases from V and 4 bases from J, with 22 bases between. The CDR3 loop spans 18 amino acids. CDR1 is MDHEN and CDR2 is SYDVKM in the germline V gene.

The CDR3 DNA reads as TGTGCCAGCAGTACGGCGGGGGGTCCCGGGGAGCTGTTTTTT. This sequence encodes CASSTAGGPGELFF. This chain connects TRBV27 to TRBJ2-2; 8 positions match TRBD2. V dropped 5 bases and J dropped 6; count of bases not matched to a gene: 5. CDR1 and CDR2 (germline): MNHEY, SMNVEV (reference sequence). This CDR3 is built from 14 residues.

The chain links TRBV9 to TRBJ2-2, with D possibly TRBD1 on 6 matching bases. The germline V and J ends were trimmed by 2 bases and 5 bases, with 13 bases remaining between them. The CDR3 is 15 residues long. The germline CDR1 and CDR2 sequences are SGDLS and YYNGEE. The CDR3 DNA reads as TGTGCCAGCAGCGTCCACAGGGCTGGGACCGGGGAGCTGTTTTTT. Amino acid sequence: CASSVHRAGTGELFF.

This clone was seen just once. The J gene is TRBJ2-5, the V gene TRBV28; the match to TRBD2 covers 13 bases. CDR1 and CDR2 from the germline V gene are MDHEN and SYDVKM. V trimming: 7 bases; J trimming: 4 bases; junction bases outside the gene matches: 9. CDR3 length: 16 residues. CDR3 sequence reads: CASKGLAGFGGETQYF. CDR3 DNA sequence: TGTGCCAGCAAGGGACTAGCGGGGTTCGGAGGAGAGACCCAGTACTTC.

This chain connects TRBV3-1 (or the pseudogene TRBV3-2) to TRBJ1-1; unclear D gene. Trimming removed 0 bases from V and 4 bases from J, with 6 bases in between. The V gene's germline CDR1 is LGHDT and CDR2 YNNKEL (reference sequence). The CDR3 is 13 residues long. CDR3 nucleotides: TGTGCCAGCAGCCAAGACCTTAGCACTGAAGCTTTCTTT. Translated: CASSQDLSTEAFF.

Note on this clone: Other DNA sequences in the sample encode the same CDR3. This sequence joins TRBV6-4 and TRBJ2-3, with TRBD1 matching 9 bases. CDR1 and CDR2 (germline): MRHNA, SNTAGT. CDR3 length equals 13 residues. V lost 6 bases and J lost 6; bases outside the gene matches: 4. This CDR3 reads CASSGTGTDTQYF. DNA for the CDR3: TGTGCCAGCAGCGGGACAGGGACGGATACGCAGTATTTT.